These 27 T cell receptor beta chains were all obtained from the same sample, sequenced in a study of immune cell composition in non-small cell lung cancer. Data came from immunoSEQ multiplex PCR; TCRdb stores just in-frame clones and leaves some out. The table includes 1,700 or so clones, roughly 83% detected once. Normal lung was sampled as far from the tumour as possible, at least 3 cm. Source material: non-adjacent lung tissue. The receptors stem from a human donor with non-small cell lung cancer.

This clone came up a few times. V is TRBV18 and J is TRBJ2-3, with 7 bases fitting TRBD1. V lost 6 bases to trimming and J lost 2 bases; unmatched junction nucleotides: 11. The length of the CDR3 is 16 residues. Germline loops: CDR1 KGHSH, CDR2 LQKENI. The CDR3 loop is CASSPSLGTDTDTQYF. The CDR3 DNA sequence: TGTGCCAGCTCCCCTTCACTCGGGACAGACACAGATACGCAGTATTTT.

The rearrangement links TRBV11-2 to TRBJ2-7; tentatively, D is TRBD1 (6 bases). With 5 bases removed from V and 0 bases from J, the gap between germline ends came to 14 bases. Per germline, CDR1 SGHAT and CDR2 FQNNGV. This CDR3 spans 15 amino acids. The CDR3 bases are TGTGCCAGCAGCCAACCGGGACACAACTCCTACGAGCAGTACTTC. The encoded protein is CASSQPGHNSYEQYF. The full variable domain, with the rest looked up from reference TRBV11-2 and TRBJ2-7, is EAGVAQSPRYKIIEKRQSVAFWCNPISGHATLYWYQQILGQGPKLLIQFQNNGVVDDSQLPKDRFSAERLKGVDSTLKIQPAKLEDSAVYLCASSQPGHNSYEQYFGPGTRLTVT.

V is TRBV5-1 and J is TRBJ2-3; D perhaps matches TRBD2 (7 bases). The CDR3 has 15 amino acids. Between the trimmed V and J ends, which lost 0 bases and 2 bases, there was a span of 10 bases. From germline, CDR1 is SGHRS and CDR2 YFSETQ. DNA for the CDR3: TGCGCCAGCAGCTTGGAGGGGGGGGCCACAGATACGCAGTATTTT. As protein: CASSLEGGATDTQYF.

In DNA, the CDR3 is TGCGCCAGTGGACAGGGGGCCTCAGACAATGAGCAGTTCTTC. Amino acids: CASGQGASDNEQFF. This chain links TRBV10-1 with TRBJ2-1; TRBD1 aligns across 11 bases. Germline values: CDR1 WNHNN, CDR2 SYGVQD (reference sequence). J was trimmed by 5 bases and V by 9 bases; bases with no gene match: 6. The CDR3 spans 14 residues.

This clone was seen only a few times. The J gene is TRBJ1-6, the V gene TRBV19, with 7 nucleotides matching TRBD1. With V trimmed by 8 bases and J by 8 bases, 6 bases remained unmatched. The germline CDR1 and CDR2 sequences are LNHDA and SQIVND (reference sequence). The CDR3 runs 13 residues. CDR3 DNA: TGTGCCAGTGGGGACAGAATAGATTCACCCCTCCACTTT. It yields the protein CASGDRIDSPLHF.

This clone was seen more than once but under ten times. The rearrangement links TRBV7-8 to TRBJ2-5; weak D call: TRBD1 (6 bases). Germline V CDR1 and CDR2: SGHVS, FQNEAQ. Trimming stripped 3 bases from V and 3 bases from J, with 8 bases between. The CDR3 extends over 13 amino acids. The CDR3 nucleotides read TGTGCCAGCAGCTTCGGACAGAAAGAGACCCAGTACTTC. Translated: CASSFGQKETQYF.

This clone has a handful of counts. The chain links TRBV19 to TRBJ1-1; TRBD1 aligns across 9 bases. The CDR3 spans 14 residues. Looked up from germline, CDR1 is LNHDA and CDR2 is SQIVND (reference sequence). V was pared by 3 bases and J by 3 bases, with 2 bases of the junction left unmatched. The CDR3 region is CASSIRTGDTEAFF. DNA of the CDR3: TGTGCCAGTAGTATTCGGACAGGGGACACTGAAGCTTTCTTT.

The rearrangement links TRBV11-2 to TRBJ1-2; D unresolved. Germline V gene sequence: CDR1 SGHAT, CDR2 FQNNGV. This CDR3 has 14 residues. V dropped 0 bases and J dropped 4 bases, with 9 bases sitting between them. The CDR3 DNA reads TGTGCCAGCAGCTTAGAATCGACTAGCTATGGCTACACCTTC. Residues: CASSLESTSYGYTF. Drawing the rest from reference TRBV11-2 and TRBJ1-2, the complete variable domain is EAGVAQSPRYKIIEKRQSVAFWCNPISGHATLYWYQQILGQGPKLLIQFQNNGVVDDSQLPKDRFSAERLKGVDSTLKIQPAKLEDSAVYLCASSLESTSYGYTFGSGTRLTVV.

CDR3: CASRLAGAGASGELFF. The CDR3 DNA sequence: TGTGCCAGCCGTCTAGCGGGAGCGGGAGCTTCCGGGGAGCTGTTTTTT. The chain uses TRBV28 and TRBJ2-2, with 10 bases identical to TRBD2. The CDR3 sequence is 16 residues long. The germline V gene encodes CDR1 MDHEN and CDR2 SYDVKM. Trimming removed 8 bases from V and 6 bases from J; junction bases left unmatched: 12.

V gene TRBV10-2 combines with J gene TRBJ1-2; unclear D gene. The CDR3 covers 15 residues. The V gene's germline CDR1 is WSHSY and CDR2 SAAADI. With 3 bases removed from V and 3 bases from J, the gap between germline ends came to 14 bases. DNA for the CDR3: TGCGCCAGCAGTGACCTATCAGGAGGTGACTATGGCTACACCTTC. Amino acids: CASSDLSGGDYGYTF.

This chain's CDR3 is CASSLGTGVANEQFF. Here the CDR3 DNA reads TGCGCCAGCAGCTTGGGGACAGGGGTGGCAAATGAGCAGTTCTTC. V and J are TRBV5-1 and TRBJ2-1, with 9 bases fitting TRBD1. V dropped 0 bases and J dropped 7; count of bases not matched to a gene: 5. Per the germline V gene, CDR1 is SGHRS and CDR2 is YFSETQ. CDR3 length equals 15 residues.

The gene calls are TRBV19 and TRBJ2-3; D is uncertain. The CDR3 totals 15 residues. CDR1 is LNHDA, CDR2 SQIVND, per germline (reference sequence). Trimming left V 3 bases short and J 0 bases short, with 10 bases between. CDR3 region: CASSMVTTSTDTQYF. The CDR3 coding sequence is TGTGCCAGTAGTATGGTGACAACTAGCACAGATACGCAGTATTTT.

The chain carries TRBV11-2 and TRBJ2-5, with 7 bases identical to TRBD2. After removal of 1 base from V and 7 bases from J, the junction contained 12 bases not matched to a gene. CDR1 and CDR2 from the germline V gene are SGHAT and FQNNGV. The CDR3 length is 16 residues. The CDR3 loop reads CASSLVLGGGLRTQYF. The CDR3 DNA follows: TGTGCCAGCAGCTTAGTACTAGGCGGGGGTCTCCGGACCCAGTACTTC.

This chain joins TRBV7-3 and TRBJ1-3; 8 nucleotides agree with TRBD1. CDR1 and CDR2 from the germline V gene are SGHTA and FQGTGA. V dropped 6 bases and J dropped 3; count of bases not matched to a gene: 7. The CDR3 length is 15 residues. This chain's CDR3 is CASSTSRGLGNTIYF. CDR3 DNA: TGTGCCAGCAGTACCTCCAGGGGGCTTGGAAACACCATATATTTT.

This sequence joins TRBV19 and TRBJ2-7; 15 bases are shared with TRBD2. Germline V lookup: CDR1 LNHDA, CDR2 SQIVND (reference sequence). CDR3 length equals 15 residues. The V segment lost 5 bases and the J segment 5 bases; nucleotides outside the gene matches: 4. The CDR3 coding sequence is TGTGCCAGTAGTTGGACTAGCGGGAGGGCCGACGAGCAGTACTTC. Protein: CASSWTSGRADEQYF. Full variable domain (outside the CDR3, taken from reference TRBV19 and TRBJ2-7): DGGITQSPKYLFRKEGQNVTLSCEQNLNHDAMYWYRQDPGQGLRLIYYSQIVNDFQKGDIAEGYSVSREKKESFPLTVTSAQKNPTAFYLCASSWTSGRADEQYFGPGTRLTVT.

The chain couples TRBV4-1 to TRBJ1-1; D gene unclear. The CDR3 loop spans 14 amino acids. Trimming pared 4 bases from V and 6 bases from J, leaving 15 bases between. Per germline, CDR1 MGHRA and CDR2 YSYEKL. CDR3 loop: CASSLLPTSSEAFF. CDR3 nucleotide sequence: TGCGCCAGCAGCCTTCTCCCGACATCATCTGAAGCTTTCTTT.

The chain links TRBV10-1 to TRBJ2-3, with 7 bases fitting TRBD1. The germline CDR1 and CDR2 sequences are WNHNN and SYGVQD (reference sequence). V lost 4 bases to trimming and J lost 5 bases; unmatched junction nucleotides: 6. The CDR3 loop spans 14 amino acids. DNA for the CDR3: TGCGCCAGCAGTGGCAGCAGGGGGAAAGATACGCAGTATTTT. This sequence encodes CASSGSRGKDTQYF.

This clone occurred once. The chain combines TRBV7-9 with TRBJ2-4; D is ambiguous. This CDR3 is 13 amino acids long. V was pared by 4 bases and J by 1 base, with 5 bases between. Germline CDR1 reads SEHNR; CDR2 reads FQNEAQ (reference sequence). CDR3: CASSSGAKNIQYF. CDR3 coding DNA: TGTGCCAGCAGCTCTGGCGCCAAAAACATTCAGTACTTC. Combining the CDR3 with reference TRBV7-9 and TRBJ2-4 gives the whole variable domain DTGVSQNPRHKITKRGQNVTFRCDPISEHNRLYWYRQTLGQGPEFLTYFQNEAQLEKSRLLSDRFSAERPKGSFSTLEIQRTEQGDSAMYLCASSSGAKNIQYFGAGTRLSVL.

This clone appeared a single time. The DNA of the CDR3 is TGTGCCACCCACCTGGGGGGGACTAACACCGGGGAGCTGTTTTTT. Residues: CATHLGGTNTGELFF. The chain combines TRBV15 with TRBJ2-2; TRBD2 matches 7 bases. V lost 8 bases, J lost 2 bases, and 8 bases stayed unmatched. Germline lookup yields CDR1 LNHNV and CDR2 YYDKDF (reference sequence). There are 15 residues in the CDR3. Looking up the rest from reference TRBV15 and TRBJ2-2 gives the full variable domain: DAMVIQNPRYQVTQFGKPVTLSCSQTLNHNVMYWYQQKSSQAPKLLFHYYDKDFNNEADTPDNFQSRRPNTSFCFLDIRSPGLGDTAMYLCATHLGGTNTGELFFGEGSRLTVL.

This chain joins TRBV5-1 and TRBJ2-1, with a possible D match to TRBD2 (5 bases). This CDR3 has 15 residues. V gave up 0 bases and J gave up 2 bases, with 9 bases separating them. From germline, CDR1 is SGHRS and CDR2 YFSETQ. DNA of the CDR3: TGCGCCAGCAGCTTGGACAGCGGACCCTACAATGAGCAGTTCTTC. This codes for CASSLDSGPYNEQFF.

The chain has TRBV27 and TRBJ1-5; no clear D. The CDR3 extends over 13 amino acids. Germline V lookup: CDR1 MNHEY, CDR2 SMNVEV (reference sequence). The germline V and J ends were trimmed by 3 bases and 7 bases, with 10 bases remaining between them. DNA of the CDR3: TGTGCCAGCAGTTTTGCCGGGAGCCAGCCCCAGCATTTT. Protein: CASSFAGSQPQHF.

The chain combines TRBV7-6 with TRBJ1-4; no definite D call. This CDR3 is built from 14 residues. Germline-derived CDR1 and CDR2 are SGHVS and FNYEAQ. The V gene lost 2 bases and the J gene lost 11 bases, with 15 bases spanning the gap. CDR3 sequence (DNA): TGTGCCAGCAGCTTACAGGCGGGGTCCAGGAAACTGTTTTTT. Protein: CASSLQAGSRKLFF.

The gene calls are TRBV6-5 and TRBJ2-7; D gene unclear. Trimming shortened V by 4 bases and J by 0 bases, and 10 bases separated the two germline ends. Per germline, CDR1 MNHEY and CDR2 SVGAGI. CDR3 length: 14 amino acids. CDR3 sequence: CASSFRDTSYEQYF. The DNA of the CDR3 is TGTGCCAGCAGTTTCCGTGACACCTCCTACGAGCAGTACTTC.

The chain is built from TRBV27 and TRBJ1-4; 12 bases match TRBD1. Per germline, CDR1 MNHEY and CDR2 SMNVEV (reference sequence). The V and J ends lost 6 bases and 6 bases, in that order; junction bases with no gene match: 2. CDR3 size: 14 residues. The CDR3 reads CASRGTGGDEKLFF. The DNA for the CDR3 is TGTGCCAGCAGGGGGACAGGGGGCGATGAAAAACTGTTTTTT.

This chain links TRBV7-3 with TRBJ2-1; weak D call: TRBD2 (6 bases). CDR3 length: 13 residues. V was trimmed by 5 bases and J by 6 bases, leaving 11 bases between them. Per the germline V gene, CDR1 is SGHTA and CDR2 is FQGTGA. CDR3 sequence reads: CASSAGLRNEQFF. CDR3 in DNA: TGTGCCAGCAGCGCCGGACTACGCAATGAGCAGTTCTTC.

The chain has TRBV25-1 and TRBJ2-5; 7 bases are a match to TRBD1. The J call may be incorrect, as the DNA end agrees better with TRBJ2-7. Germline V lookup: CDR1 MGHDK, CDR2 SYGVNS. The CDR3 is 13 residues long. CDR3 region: CARTGTEPYEQYF. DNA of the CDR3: TGTGCCAGGACCGGGACAGAACCCTACGAGCAGTACTTC.

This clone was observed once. CDR3: CASSQPPVLAGGLNNEQFF. The CDR3 DNA sequence: TGTGCCAGCAGTCAACCACCGGTACTAGCGGGAGGGCTTAACAATGAGCAGTTCTTC. This sequence joins TRBV27 and TRBJ2-1, with TRBD2 identical over 13 bases. J gave up 5 bases and V 5 bases, and 15 bases lay outside the gene matches. This CDR3 spans 19 amino acids. Looked up from germline, CDR1 is MNHEY and CDR2 is SMNVEV (reference sequence).